Detailed here is one TCR beta chain. This sample was taken from a study of blood T cell repertoires in COVID-19. This CDR3 is built from 17 residues. V shed 2 bases and J shed 0 bases, with 11 bases lying between them. Germline V lookup: CDR1 ENHRY, CDR2 SYGVKD. The assay was immunoSEQ multiplex PCR, and TCRdb's table has in-frame clones only and misses some. Altogether approximately 65,000 clones are present, nearly 90% being singletons, with the ten largest covering roughly 5%. Sequencing input: peripheral blood. The receptor comes from a woman in her forties or fifties with active COVID-19. This chain links TRBV10-3 with TRBJ2-6; tentatively, D is TRBD1 (5 bases). The chain's CDR3 is CAISERGLSSGANVLTF. DNA of the CDR3: TGTGCCATCAGTGAGAGGGGCCTAAGCTCTGGGGCCAACGTCCTGACTTTC.